Below are 11 T cell receptor beta chains sequenced from a single sample in a study of T cells in Graves' hyperthyroidism and ophthalmopathy. Amplified TCR beta CDR3 regions derived from RNA transcripts. First-round RT-PCR with HTBI primers amplified the TCR CDR3 region. TCRdb passed the multiplex PCR reads through MiXCR, listing each CDR3 protein once. In the table there are about 420,000 distinct CDR3 sequences, roughly an eighth of which are singletons. Sequenced sample: blood. The receptors were sampled from a woman aged 18-35 years with Graves' hyperthyroidism.

As to this clonotype: Being one base from a much bigger clone, this may be a read error. This chain connects TRBV28 to TRBJ1-1, with no clear D. The germline V gene encodes CDR1 MDHEN and CDR2 SYDVKM. Trimming took off 6 bases at V and 1 base at J, with 18 bases between the two ends. The CDR3 consists of 16 residues. CDR3 nucleotides: TGTGCCAGCAGCCATGCAATTGGGCCCCGGAACACTGAAGCTTTCTTT. This encodes CASSHAIGPRNTEAFF.

In its sample, this clonotype was seen a few times. V usage is TRBV7-2 and J usage is TRBJ1-5; TRBD1 matches 8 bases. CDR1 and CDR2 (germline): SGHTA, FQGNSA. Germline trimming cut 6 bases from V and 2 bases from J; bases unmatched to any gene: 9. The CDR3 is made up of 16 amino acids. The CDR3 DNA is TGTGCCAGCAGACAACCGGACAGGGCGGGCAATCAGCCCCAGCATTTT. The encoded protein is CASRQPDRAGNQPQHF.

This clonotype was seen repeatedly, ten times or more. The chain uses TRBV27 and TRBJ2-5; 11 nucleotides line up with TRBD2. With 3 bases clipped from V and 2 bases from J, the junction kept 2 bases outside the gene matches. This CDR3 is built from 15 residues. Germline lookup yields CDR1 MNHEY and CDR2 SMNVEV (reference sequence). CDR3 coding DNA: TGTGCCAGCAGTTTCGGGACTAGCGGACAAGAGACCCAGTACTTC. It specifies CASSFGTSGQETQYF.

This clonotype was detected many times. The chain uses TRBV11-1 and TRBJ2-1; D is uncertain. V was pared by 1 base and J by 8 bases, with 24 bases between. CDR3 length: 18 residues. Germline CDR1 SGHAT, CDR2 FQDESV (reference sequence). The CDR3 loop is CASSLVFAGSLMSDEQFF. Written as DNA, the CDR3 is TGTGCCAGCAGCTTAGTCTTCGCTGGCTCCCTGATGAGCGATGAGCAGTTCTTC.

This clonotype was detected many times. V is TRBV9 and J is TRBJ2-7; the match to TRBD2 covers 10 bases. V trimming: 3 bases; J trimming: 3 bases; junction bases outside the gene matches: 3. The length of the CDR3 is 14 residues. The germline V gene encodes CDR1 SGDLS and CDR2 YYNGEE. CDR3 DNA sequence: TGTGCCAGCAGCGCAGGGACTAGCGTCTACGAGCAGTACTTC. It encodes CASSAGTSVYEQYF.

The V call is TRBV15, the J call TRBJ2-2; no reliable D call. CDR1 LNHNV and CDR2 YYDKDF come from the germline V gene (reference sequence). Trimming shortened V by 0 bases and J by 5 bases, and 4 bases separated the two germline ends. The CDR3 is 13 amino acids. The chain's CDR3 is CATSRDRTGELFF. The CDR3 DNA reads TGTGCCACCAGCAGAGACCGGACCGGGGAGCTGTTTTTT.

The rearrangement links TRBV5-5 to TRBJ1-1; maybe TRBD1 (5 bases). Germline V gene lookup returns CDR1 SGHKS and CDR2 YYEKEE (reference sequence). V was clipped by 0 bases and J by 5 bases, with 11 bases between them. The CDR3 sequence is 14 residues long. The DNA of the CDR3 is TGTGCCAGCAGCTTGGGCCCAGGGTCGACTGAAGCTTTCTTT. It translates to CASSLGPGSTEAFF.

J is TRBJ1-5 and V is TRBV24-1; tentative D call: TRBD1 (6 bases). V dropped 3 bases and J dropped 10 bases, with 15 bases sitting between them. From germline, CDR1 is KGHDR and CDR2 SFDVKD. The CDR3 totals 14 residues. CDR3 DNA: TGTGCCACCAGTGATGGGCTCCTCGGGGGCCCCCAGCATTTT. Translated, it gives CATSDGLLGGPQHF.

This clonotype was seen repeatedly, ten times or more. This sequence joins TRBV27 and TRBJ1-1; D uncertain. CDR1 and CDR2 from the germline V gene are MNHEY and SMNVEV (reference sequence). CDR3 size: 16 residues. Trimming pared 5 bases from V and 5 bases from J, leaving 21 bases between. The CDR3 DNA reads as TGTGCCAGCAGTACCTCCGGCCGGACGAGGGTGACTGAAGCTTTCTTT. It encodes CASSTSGRTRVTEAFF.

The V and J genes are TRBV6-2 or TRBV6-3 and TRBJ1-2; D is unclear. The CDR3 has 13 residues. Trimming pared 2 bases from V and 4 bases from J, leaving 8 bases between. The germline V gene has CDR1 MNHEY and CDR2 SVGEGT. The CDR3 DNA sequence: TGTGCCAGCAGTTACGTCATGGGCTATGGCTACACCTTC. This gives the protein CASSYVMGYGYTF.

This clonotype was found many times. This chain connects TRBV7-9 to TRBJ2-3; D uncertain. The germline V gene encodes CDR1 SEHNR and CDR2 FQNEAQ (reference sequence). The CDR3 totals 14 residues. Trimming removed 3 bases at V and 3 bases at J, with 10 bases between. The CDR3 sequence: CASSFGLVTDTQYF. The DNA for the CDR3 is TGTGCCAGCAGCTTCGGGCTAGTTACAGATACGCAGTATTTT. The full variable domain, in which reference TRBV7-9 and TRBJ2-3 provide the parts outside the CDR3, is DTGVSQNPRHKITKRGQNVTFRCDPISEHNRLYWYRQTLGQGPEFLTYFQNEAQLEKSRLLSDRFSAERPKGSFSTLEIQRTEQGDSAMYLCASSFGLVTDTQYFGPGTRLTVL.